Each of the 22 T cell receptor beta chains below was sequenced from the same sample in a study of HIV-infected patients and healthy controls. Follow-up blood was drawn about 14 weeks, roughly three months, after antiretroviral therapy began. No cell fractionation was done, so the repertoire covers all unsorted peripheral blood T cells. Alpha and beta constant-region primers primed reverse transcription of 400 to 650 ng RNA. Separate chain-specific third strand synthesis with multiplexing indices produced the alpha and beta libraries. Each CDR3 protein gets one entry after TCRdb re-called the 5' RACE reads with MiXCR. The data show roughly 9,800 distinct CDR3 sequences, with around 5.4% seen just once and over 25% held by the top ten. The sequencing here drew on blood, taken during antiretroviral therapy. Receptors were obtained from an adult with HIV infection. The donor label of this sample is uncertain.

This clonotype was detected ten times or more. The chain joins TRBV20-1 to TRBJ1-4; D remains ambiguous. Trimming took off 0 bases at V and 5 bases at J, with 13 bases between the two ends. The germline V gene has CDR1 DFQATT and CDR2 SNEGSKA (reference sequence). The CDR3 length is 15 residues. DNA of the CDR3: TGCAGTGCTAGAGATACGGCCAGGCAAAATGAAAAACTGTTTTTT. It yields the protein CSARDTARQNEKLFF.

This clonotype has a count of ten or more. The CDR3 sequence: CASNDREGKLFF. Written as DNA, the CDR3 is TGTGCCAGTAATGACAGGGAAGGAAAACTGTTTTTT. This sequence joins TRBV19 and TRBJ1-4; 7 nucleotides match TRBD1. Germline CDR1 is LNHDA and CDR2 is SQIVND (reference sequence). The length of the CDR3 is 12 residues. Unmatched junction bases numbered 6, after V lost 7 bases and J lost 10 bases.

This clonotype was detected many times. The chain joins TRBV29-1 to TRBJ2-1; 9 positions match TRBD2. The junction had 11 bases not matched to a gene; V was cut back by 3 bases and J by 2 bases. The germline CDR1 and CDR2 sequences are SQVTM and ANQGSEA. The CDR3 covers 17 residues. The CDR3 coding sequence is TGCAGCGTTGAGGGGGGTTGGCGGGAGGGAGCCTACAATGAGCAGTTCTTC. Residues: CSVEGGWREGAYNEQFF.

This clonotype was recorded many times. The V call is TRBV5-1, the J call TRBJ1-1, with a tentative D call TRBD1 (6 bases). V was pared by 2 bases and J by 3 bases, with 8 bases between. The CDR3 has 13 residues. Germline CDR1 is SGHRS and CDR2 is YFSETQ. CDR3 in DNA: TGCGCCAGCAGCTTCAGGGGCTACACTGAAGCTTTCTTT. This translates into CASSFRGYTEAFF.

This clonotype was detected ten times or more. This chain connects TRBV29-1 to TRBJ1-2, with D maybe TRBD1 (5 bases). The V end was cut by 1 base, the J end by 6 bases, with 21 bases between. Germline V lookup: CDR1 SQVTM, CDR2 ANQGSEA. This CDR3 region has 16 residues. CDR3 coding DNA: TGCAGCGTTGAAGGTATGGGCAGGGAATTCGTTGATGGCTACACCTTC. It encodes CSVEGMGREFVDGYTF.

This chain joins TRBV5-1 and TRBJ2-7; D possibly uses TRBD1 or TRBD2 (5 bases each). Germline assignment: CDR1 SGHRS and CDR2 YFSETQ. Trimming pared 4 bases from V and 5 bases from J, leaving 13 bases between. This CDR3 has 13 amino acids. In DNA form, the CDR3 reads TGCGCCAGCAGCCCCGAGGGGCTGAACGAGCAGTACTTC. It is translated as CASSPEGLNEQYF.

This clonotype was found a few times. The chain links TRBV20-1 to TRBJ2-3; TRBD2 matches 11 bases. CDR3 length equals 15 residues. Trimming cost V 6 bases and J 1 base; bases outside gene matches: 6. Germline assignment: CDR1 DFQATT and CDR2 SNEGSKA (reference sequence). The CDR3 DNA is TGCAGTGCCTTGGGACTAGCGGACGGCACAGATACGCAGTATTTT. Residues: CSALGLADGTDTQYF.

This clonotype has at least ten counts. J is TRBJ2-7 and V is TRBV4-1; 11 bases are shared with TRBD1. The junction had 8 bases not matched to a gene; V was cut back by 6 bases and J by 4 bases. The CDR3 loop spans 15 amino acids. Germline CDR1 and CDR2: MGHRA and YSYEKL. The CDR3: CASRYRDRGIYEQYF. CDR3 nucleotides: TGCGCCAGCAGATACCGGGACAGGGGGATTTACGAGCAGTACTTC.

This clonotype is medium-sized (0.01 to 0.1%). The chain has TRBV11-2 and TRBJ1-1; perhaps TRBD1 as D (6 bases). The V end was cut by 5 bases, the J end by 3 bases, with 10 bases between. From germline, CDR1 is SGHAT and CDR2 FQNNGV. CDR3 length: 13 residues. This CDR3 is CASSTGLDTEAFF. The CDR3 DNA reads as TGTGCCAGCAGCACAGGGTTGGACACTGAAGCTTTCTTT.

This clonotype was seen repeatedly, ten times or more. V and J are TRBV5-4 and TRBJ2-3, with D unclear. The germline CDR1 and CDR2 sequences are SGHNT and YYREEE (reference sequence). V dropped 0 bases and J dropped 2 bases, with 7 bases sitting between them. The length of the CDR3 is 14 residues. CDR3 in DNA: TGTGCCAGCAGCTTGGTGGACCTCACAGATACGCAGTATTTT. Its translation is CASSLVDLTDTQYF. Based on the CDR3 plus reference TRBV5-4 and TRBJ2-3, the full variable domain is ETGVTQSPTHLIKTRGQQVTLRCSSQSGHNTVSWYQQALGQGPQFIFQYYREEENGRGNFPPRFSGLQFPNYSSELNVNALELDDSALYLCASSLVDLTDTQYFGPGTRLTVL.

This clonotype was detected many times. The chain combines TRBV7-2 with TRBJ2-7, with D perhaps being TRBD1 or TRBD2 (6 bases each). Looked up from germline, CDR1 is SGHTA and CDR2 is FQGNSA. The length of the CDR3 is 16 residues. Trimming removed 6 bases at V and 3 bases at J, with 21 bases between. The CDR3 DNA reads TGTGCCAGCAGTCGGGACTCTCGAGGGGGGAGCTACGAGCAGTACTTC. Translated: CASSRDSRGGSYEQYF.

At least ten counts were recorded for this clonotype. CDR3 amino acids: CSVDRGEDTQYF. CDR3 in DNA: TGCAGCGTTGACAGGGGCGAAGATACGCAGTATTTT. The chain carries TRBV29-1 and TRBJ2-3; maybe TRBD1 (6 bases). Germline values: CDR1 SQVTM, CDR2 ANQGSEA. The CDR3 is made up of 12 amino acids. V lost 3 bases to trimming and J lost 5 bases, with 9 bases between them.

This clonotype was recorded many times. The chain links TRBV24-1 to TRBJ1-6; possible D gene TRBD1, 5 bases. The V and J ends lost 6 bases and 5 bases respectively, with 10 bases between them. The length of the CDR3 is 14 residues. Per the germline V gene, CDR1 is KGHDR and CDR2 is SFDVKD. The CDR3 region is CATSSGTHNSPLHF. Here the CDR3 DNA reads TGTGCCACCAGTTCCGGGACGCATAATTCACCCCTCCACTTT.

CDR3 sequence (DNA): TGTGCCAGCAAAAATAGCGGGGGGACCGGGGAGCTGTTTTTT. Its protein is CASKNSGGTGELFF. The V gene is TRBV12-3 or TRBV12-4, the J gene TRBJ2-2; 10 bases fit TRBD2. CDR3 size: 14 residues. V lost 7 bases and J lost 5; bases outside the gene matches: 4.

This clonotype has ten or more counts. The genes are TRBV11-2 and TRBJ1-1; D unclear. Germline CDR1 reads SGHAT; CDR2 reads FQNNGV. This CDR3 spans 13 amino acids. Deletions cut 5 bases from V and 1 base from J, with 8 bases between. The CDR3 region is CASSAQANTEAFF. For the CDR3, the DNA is TGTGCCAGCAGCGCTCAGGCGAACACTGAAGCTTTCTTT.

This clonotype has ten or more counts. The CDR3 is CASSSGPYGYTF. The CDR3 nucleotides read TGTGCCAGCAGCTCCGGCCCCTATGGCTACACCTTC. The chain couples TRBV5-4 to TRBJ1-2; D is uncertain. Germline assignment: CDR1 SGHNT and CDR2 YYREEE (reference sequence). The CDR3 sequence is 12 residues long. V gave up 3 bases and J gave up 4 bases, with 7 bases separating them.

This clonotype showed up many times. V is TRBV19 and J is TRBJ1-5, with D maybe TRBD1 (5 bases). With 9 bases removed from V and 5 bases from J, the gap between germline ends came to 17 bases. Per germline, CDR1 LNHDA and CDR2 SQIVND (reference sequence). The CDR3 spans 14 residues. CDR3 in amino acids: CASNTREGYQPQHF. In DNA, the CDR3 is TGTGCCAGCAATACCAGGGAAGGGTATCAGCCCCAGCATTTT.

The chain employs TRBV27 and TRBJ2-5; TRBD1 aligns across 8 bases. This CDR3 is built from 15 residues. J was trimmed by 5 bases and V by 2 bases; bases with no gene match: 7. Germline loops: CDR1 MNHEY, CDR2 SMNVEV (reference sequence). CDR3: CASSLIQGAGETQYF. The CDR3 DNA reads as TGTGCCAGCAGTTTAATTCAGGGGGCCGGGGAGACCCAGTACTTC.

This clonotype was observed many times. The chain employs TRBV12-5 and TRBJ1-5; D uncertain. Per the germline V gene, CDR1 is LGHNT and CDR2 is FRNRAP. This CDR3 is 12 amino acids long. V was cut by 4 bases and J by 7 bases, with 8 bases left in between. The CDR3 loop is CASGYWAQPQHF. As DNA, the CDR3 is TGTGCTAGTGGTTATTGGGCCCAGCCCCAGCATTTT.

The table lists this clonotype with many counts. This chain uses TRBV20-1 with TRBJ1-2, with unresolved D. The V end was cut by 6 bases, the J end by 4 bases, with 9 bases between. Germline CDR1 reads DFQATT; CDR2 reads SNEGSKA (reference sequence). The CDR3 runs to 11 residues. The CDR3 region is CSARTAYGYTF. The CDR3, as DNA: TGCAGTGCCCGGACGGCCTATGGCTACACCTTC.

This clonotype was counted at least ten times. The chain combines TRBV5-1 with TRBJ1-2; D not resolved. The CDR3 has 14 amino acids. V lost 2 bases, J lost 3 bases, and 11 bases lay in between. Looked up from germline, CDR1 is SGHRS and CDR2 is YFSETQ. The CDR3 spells CASSLDQPDYGYTF. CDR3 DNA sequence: TGCGCCAGCAGCTTAGATCAGCCCGACTATGGCTACACCTTC.

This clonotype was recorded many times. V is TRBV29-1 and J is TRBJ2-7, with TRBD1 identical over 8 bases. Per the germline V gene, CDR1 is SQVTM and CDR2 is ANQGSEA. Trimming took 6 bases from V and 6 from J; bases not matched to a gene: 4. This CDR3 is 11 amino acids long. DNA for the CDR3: TGCAGCGTCGTAGACAGGGGCGAGCAGTACTTC. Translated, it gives CSVVDRGEQYF.